These 4 T cell receptor beta chains came from one sample sequenced in a study of graft-versus-host responses after intestinal transplantation. These receptors lack a known antigen. Measured with immunoSEQ multiplex PCR; TCRdb has only the in-frame clones, and not every one. The sample lists roughly 120,000 clones; around 95% were seen once. Material: unstimulated CD8+ T cells sorted from spleen or lymph node cells, obtained before intestinal transplant. The receptors were sampled from a human donor who received an intestinal transplant.

The V gene is TRBV10-2, the J gene TRBJ2-3; TRBD2 matches 7 bases. CDR1 is WSHSY and CDR2 is SAAADI in the germline V gene. J gave up 0 bases and V 2 bases, and 5 bases lay outside the gene matches. This CDR3 spans 16 amino acids. As DNA, the CDR3 is TGCGCCAGCAGTGAGCTCAAGCGGGATAGCACAGATACGCAGTATTTT. This translates into CASSELKRDSTDTQYF.

The chain has TRBV19 and TRBJ2-1; 7 bases are shared with TRBD2. Trimming cost V 8 bases and J 10 bases; bases outside gene matches: 2. Germline loops: CDR1 LNHDA, CDR2 SQIVND (reference sequence). The CDR3 runs to 10 residues. The CDR3 DNA is TGTGCCAGTGGGGGGGAGGAGCAGTTCTTC. Amino acid sequence: CASGGEEQFF.

The chain combines TRBV27 with TRBJ2-5, with 9 nucleotides matching TRBD2. Per germline, CDR1 MNHEY and CDR2 SMNVEV (reference sequence). The CDR3 is made up of 15 amino acids. J gave up 7 bases and V 3 bases, and 9 bases lay outside the gene matches. CDR3 sequence: CASSFWASGVGTQYF. CDR3 DNA: TGTGCCAGCAGTTTTTGGGCTAGCGGGGTGGGGACCCAGTACTTC.

This clone was observed a single time. The chain couples TRBV12-5 to TRBJ2-1; D is perhaps TRBD1 or TRBD2 (5 bases each). There are 14 residues in the CDR3. The germline V and J ends were trimmed by 6 bases and 6 bases, with 15 bases remaining between them. Germline CDR1 reads LGHNT; CDR2 reads FRNRAP. The CDR3 nucleotides are TGTGCTAGTGGACCGGGGACCAAGGGCAATGAGCAGTTCTTC. This codes for CASGPGTKGNEQFF.